The 10 T cell receptor beta chains in this list originate from one sample, sequenced in a study of OX40 agonist ivuxolimab in advanced cancers. Assay: immunoSEQ multiplex PCR; the TCRdb copy retains only in-frame clones and omits some. In the table there are about 32,000 clones, around nine tenths of which are singletons. This sample comprised CD4+ or CD8+ T cells sorted from blood, obtained in a trial of the OX40 agonist ivuxolimab. The source of these receptors is an adult with an advanced solid tumor such as melanoma, head and neck, liver or kidney cancer.

This clone appeared once. The gene calls are TRBV5-1 and TRBJ2-5, with 15 bases identical to TRBD2. The germline V gene has CDR1 SGHRS and CDR2 YFSETQ. The ends lost 7 bases at V and 2 bases at J; junction bases unmatched: 9. CDR3 length: 17 amino acids. In DNA, the CDR3 is TGCGCCAGCGATCCCGGGACTAGCGGGGGGTTACAAGAGACCCAGTACTTC. It specifies CASDPGTSGGLQETQYF.

The gene calls are TRBV27 and TRBJ1-6; D gene ambiguous. The CDR3 sequence is 17 residues long. Trimming pared 7 bases from V and 4 bases from J, leaving 20 bases between. Germline values: CDR1 MNHEY, CDR2 SMNVEV (reference sequence). The CDR3 sequence is CASNFQAPYLYNSPLHF. DNA of the CDR3: TGTGCCAGCAATTTCCAGGCTCCCTATTTGTATAATTCACCCCTCCACTTT.

V and J are TRBV5-5 and TRBJ2-1; weak D call: TRBD1 (5 bases). Germline CDR1 reads SGHKS; CDR2 reads YYEKEE (reference sequence). The CDR3 is 15 amino acids. Between the trimmed V and J ends, which lost 5 bases and 0 bases, there was a span of 12 bases. The CDR3 sequence is CASRTDTYSYNEQFF. The CDR3 coding sequence is TGTGCCAGCAGGACAGACACGTACTCCTACAATGAGCAGTTCTTC.

The rearrangement joins TRBV6-5 to TRBJ2-1, with 8 bases lining up with TRBD1. CDR1 and CDR2 (germline): MNHEY, SVGAGI. V lost 4 bases and J lost 6; bases outside the gene matches: 8. This CDR3 is 15 amino acids long. CDR3 amino acids: CASSSAFTGGNEQFF. CDR3 coding DNA: TGTGCCAGCAGTTCGGCCTTCACAGGGGGCAATGAGCAGTTCTTC.

Comments on this clone: At one of its ends the junction is not consistent with the germline gene, which may arise from a read error. The CDR3 spells CATSFKAGTDTQYF. The CDR3 DNA reads TGTGCCACCAGTTTTAAAGCGGGCACAGATACGCAGTATTTT. The chain carries TRBV2 and TRBJ2-3; a weak D match, TRBD2 (5 bases). The CDR3 has 14 amino acids. Germline V gene sequence: CDR1 SNHLY, CDR2 FYNNEI.

V is TRBV9 and J is TRBJ2-2, with 7 nucleotides matching TRBD2. J was trimmed by 4 bases and V by 3 bases; bases with no gene match: 6. Looked up from germline, CDR1 is SGDLS and CDR2 is YYNGEE. The CDR3 covers 15 residues. CDR3 nucleotides: TGTGCCAGCAGCGGCGGGGGAGACTCCACCGGGGAGCTGTTTTTT. Translation gives CASSGGGDSTGELFF. Full variable domain (rest looked up from reference TRBV9 and TRBJ2-2): DSGVTQTPKHLITATGQRVTLRCSPRSGDLSVYWYQQSLDQGLQFLIQYYNGEERAKGNILERFSAQQFPDLHSELNLSSLELGDSALYFCASSGGGDSTGELFFGEGSRLTVL.

This sequence joins TRBV19 and TRBJ1-2, with a weak D call TRBD1 (6 bases). CDR1 and CDR2 from the germline V gene are LNHDA and SQIVND (reference sequence). The CDR3 runs 15 residues. V lost 7 bases, J lost 1 base, and 16 bases lay in between. CDR3 loop: CASISRQGNNYGYTF. In nucleotides, the CDR3 is TGTGCCAGTATCTCTCGGCAGGGGAATAACTATGGCTACACCTTC.

On this clone itself: In the same sample, other DNA sequences code for this CDR3. The gene calls are TRBV7-6 and TRBJ2-5; D is possibly TRBD1 or TRBD2 (5 bases each). Germline V gene lookup returns CDR1 SGHVS and CDR2 FNYEAQ. CDR3 length: 13 residues. V was clipped by 1 base and J by 3 bases, with 6 bases between them. CDR3 sequence: CASSLVGEETQYF. For the CDR3, the DNA is TGTGCCAGCAGCTTAGTGGGGGAAGAGACCCAGTACTTC.

CDR3 region: CSVDRDGYGYTF. The CDR3 DNA reads TGCAGCGTGGACAGGGATGGCTATGGCTACACCTTC. The chain couples TRBV29-1 to TRBJ1-2, with 8 nucleotides matching TRBD1. After removal of 6 bases from V and 4 bases from J, the junction contained 4 bases not matched to a gene. Germline V CDR1 and CDR2: SQVTM, ANQGSEA. The CDR3 spans 12 residues.

V is TRBV7-9 and J is TRBJ2-5; no reliable D call. There are 15 residues in the CDR3. V was pared by 0 bases and J by 2 bases, with 10 bases between. The germline V gene encodes CDR1 SEHNR and CDR2 FQNEAQ (reference sequence). The CDR3 protein is CASSLASGWQETQYF. The CDR3 DNA sequence: TGTGCCAGCAGCTTAGCGAGTGGGTGGCAAGAGACCCAGTACTTC. Drawing the rest from reference TRBV7-9 and TRBJ2-5, the complete variable domain is DTGVSQNPRHKITKRGQNVTFRCDPISEHNRLYWYRQTLGQGPEFLTYFQNEAQLEKSRLLSDRFSAERPKGSFSTLEIQRTEQGDSAMYLCASSLASGWQETQYFGPGTRLLVL.